What follows describes a single TCR beta chain. Method: immunoSEQ multiplex PCR; TCRdb's copy keeps in-frame clones and lacks some. This table has around 320,000 clones, 90% to 95% appearing once. The data derive from a study of blood T cell repertoires in COVID-19. Across the whole study: Specimens from acute and convalescent COVID-19 originated in the United States, Italy and Spain.

Exposed enrollees encountered a COVID-19 case at some point within 2 weeks before study entry. The V end lost 5 bases, the J end lost 8 bases, and 18 bases lay between the germline ends. The CDR3 contains 15 residues. The germline CDR1 and CDR2 sequences are SGHTA and FQGNSA. The rearrangement uses TRBV7-2 and TRBJ1-4; D call uncertain. Material: PBMCs or T cells enriched from blood (not recorded which). This sequence originates from a woman aged 25-40 years who had been exposed to COVID-19. CDR3 residues: CASSRRPGSGEKLFF. DNA of the CDR3: TGTGCCAGCAGCCGTCGCCCCGGGAGTGGGGAAAAACTGTTTTTT.